The present TCR beta chain was sequenced within a study of blood T cells in healthy people across ages. Every donor provided approximately 10 milliliters of peripheral blood. Combining a sample-barcoded 5' primer with a J-beta primer mix, a second PCR ran for roughly 6 to 12 cycles. TCRdb reprocessed the 5' RACE reads with MiXCR, giving one entry per CDR3 protein. The sample lists about 1.8 million distinct CDR3 sequences, around half seen once, with about 2.1% in the top ten. This clonotype has a single count. At one end, the junction sequence differs from germline, possibly due to a read error. Source material: blood. The clonotype originates from a woman aged 40-49 years in good health.

CDR3 protein: CGVEERRQGPSYNEQFF. The DNA for the CDR3 is TGCGGCGTTGAAGAGAGGAGACAGGGACCCTCCTACAATGAGCAGTTCTTC. The chain recombines TRBV29-1 with TRBJ2-1, with TRBD1 matching 7 bases. Germline V CDR1 and CDR2: SQVTM, ANQGSEA. This CDR3 is 17 amino acids long.